Below, one T cell receptor beta chain is given with its context. It has no known antigen specificity. Each CD8+ T cell subset was flow-sorted in triplicate, with roughly 330,000 cells per subset placed directly into RLT lysis buffer. Peripheral blood mononuclear cells were isolated from buffy coats by standard density gradient centrifugation. Total RNA was extracted from sorted cells using an RNeasy Mini Kit. For sequencing, a NextSeq 550 was employed. The Human TCR Profiling Kit (MiLaboratory) was used to make UMI-labeled 5' RACE TRB cDNA libraries. The full amount of extracted RNA was used for cDNA synthesis, and the full amount of resulting cDNA was used for PCR amplification. Libraries were prepared in parallel with an identical number of PCR cycles. Processing in the source paper ran as follows. About 50,000 +/- 10,000 unique UMI-labeled TRB cDNA molecules per library were extracted with MIGEC and MiXCR, with at least two reads per UMI required. On average, each library contained approximately 40,000 +/- 10,000 functional in-frame TRB CDR3 nucleotide clonotypes without stop codons. After downsampling to 5000 UMI-labeled TRB molecules per sample, diversity metrics, including normalized Shannon-Wiener and Chao1, were computed in VDJtools. Clonotype-size-weighted physicochemical properties of the central five CDR3 residues (interaction energy, strength, volume and Kidera factor 4) were computed in VDJtools. The reads, reprocessed by TCRdb, yield one row per CDR3 protein sequence and no DNA. TCRdb, not the original authors, processed these V and J calls. This sample's listing comprises tens of thousands of distinct CDR3 sequences. The ten largest clonotypes hold about 15% of the sample.

These data are taken from a study of CXCR3-negative and CXCR3-positive naive CD8 T cells (dated by TCRdb to the late 2010s). General notes on the study: In total, roughly 150 million TRB reads were obtained, or roughly 1.5 +/- 0.3 million reads per library. For the TRBV-TRBJ cluster analysis, the naive subsets came from a handful of donors, while the memory cells came from 3 donors. Data from fewer than 12 donors, pooled across two independent experiments, went into the diversity and physicochemical repertoire analyses.

Taken from cysteine to phenylalanine, the CDR3 has 13 residues. No DNA appears here. Sequences KGHDR (CDR1) and SFDVKD (CDR2) are obtained from the germline V gene. Overall study outcomes, separate from this receptor: Freshly isolated PBMCs were used for most assays because CXCR3 expression went down partially after cryopreservation. Surface CD5, linked to self-reactivity in mice, was comparable between naive subsets; TCR interaction strength was therefore also inferred from TRB CDR3 physicochemical properties. Similar TRBV-TRBJ usage was shown by naive CXCR3-negative and CXCR3-positive cells from the same donor, whereas distinct patterns were shown by memory cells. Both naive subsets had comparably high repertoire diversity, while memory CD8+ T cells had much lower repertoire diversity.

Source material: memory CD8+ T cells from blood. The cell subset or site label for this specimen denotes: conventional CD8+ memory T cells (TMEM), sorted as controls. Recombination linked TRBV24-1 to TRBJ1-2. This TCR was recovered from a human donor in good health. Some clones in this sample may be carry-over from other donors' samples. The CDR3 is CATSDLAGYGYTF.